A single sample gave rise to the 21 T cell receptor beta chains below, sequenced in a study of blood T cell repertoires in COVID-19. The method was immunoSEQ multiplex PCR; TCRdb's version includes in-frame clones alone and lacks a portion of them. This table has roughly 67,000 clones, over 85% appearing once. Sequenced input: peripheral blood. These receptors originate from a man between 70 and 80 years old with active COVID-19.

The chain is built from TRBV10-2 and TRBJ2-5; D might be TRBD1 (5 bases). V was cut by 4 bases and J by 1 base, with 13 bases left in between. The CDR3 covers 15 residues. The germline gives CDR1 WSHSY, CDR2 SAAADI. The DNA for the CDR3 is TGCGCCAGCAGTGCTGTTGGGGCTTTCCAAGAGACCCAGTACTTC. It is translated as CASSAVGAFQETQYF.

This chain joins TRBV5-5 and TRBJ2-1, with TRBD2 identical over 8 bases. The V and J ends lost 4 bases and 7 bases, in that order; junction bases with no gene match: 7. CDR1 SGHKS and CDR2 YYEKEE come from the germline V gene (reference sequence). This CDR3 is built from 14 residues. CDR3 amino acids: CASSAGLVGNEQFF. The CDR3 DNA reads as TGTGCCAGCAGCGCGGGACTAGTGGGTAATGAGCAGTTCTTC.

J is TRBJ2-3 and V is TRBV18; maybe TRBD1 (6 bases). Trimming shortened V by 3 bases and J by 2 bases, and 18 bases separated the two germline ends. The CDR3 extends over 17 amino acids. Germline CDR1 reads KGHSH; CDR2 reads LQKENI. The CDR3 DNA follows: TGTGCCAGCTCACCGGAAGGACAGTCTCAACCCACAGATACGCAGTATTTT. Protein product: CASSPEGQSQPTDTQYF.

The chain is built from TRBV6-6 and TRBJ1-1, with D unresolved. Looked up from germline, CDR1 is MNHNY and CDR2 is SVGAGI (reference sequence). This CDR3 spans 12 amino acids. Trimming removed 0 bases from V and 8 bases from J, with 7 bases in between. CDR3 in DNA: TGTGCCAGCAGTTACTCTCGGGGAGAAGCTTTCTTT. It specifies CASSYSRGEAFF.

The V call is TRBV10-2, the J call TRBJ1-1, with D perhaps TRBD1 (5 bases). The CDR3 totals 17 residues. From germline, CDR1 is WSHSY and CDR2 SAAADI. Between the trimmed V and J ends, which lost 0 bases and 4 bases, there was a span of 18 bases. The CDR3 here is CASSESKSLGGGTEAFF. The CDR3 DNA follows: TGCGCCAGCAGTGAGTCGAAGAGCCTCGGGGGGGGCACTGAAGCTTTCTTT.

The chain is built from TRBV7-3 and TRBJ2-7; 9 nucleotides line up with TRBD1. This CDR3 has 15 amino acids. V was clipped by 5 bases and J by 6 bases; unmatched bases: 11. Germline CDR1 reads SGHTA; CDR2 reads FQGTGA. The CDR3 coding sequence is TGTGCCAGCAGCGTCTCCGGGACAGGGAGAGGCGAGCAGTACTTC. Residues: CASSVSGTGRGEQYF.

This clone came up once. This CDR3 reads CASSLSGTGGYEQYF. The CDR3 DNA reads TGTGCCAGCAGCTTGTCAGGGACAGGGGGTTACGAGCAGTACTTC. The V and J genes are TRBV5-6 and TRBJ2-7; 11 positions match TRBD1. V lost 1 base and J lost 4; bases outside the gene matches: 4. This CDR3 is built from 15 residues. Per the germline V gene, CDR1 is SGHDT and CDR2 is YYEEEE. The full variable domain, in which reference TRBV5-6 and TRBJ2-7 provide the parts outside the CDR3, is DAGVTQSPTHLIKTRGQQVTLRCSPKSGHDTVSWYQQALGQGPQFIFQYYEEEERQRGNFPDRFSGHQFPNYSSELNVNALLLGDSALYLCASSLSGTGGYEQYFGPGTRLTVT.

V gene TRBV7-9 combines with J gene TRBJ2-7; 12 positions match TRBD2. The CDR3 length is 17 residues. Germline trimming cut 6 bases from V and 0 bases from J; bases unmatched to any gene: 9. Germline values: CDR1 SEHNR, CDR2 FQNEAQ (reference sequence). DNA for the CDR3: TGTGCCAGCAGTTCCGGACTAGCGGGGCACTACTCCTACGAGCAGTACTTC. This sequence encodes CASSSGLAGHYSYEQYF.

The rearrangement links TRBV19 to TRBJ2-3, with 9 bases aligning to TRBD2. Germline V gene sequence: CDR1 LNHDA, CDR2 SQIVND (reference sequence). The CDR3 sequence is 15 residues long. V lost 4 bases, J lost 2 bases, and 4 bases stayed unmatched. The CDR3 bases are TGTGCCAGTAGTAGCGGGGGGGGTGACACAGATACGCAGTATTTT. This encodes CASSSGGGDTDTQYF.

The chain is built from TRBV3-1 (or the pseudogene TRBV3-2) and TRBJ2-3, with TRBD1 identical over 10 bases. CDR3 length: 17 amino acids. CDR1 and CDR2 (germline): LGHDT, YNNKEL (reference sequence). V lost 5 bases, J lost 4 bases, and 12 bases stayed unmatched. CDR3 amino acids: CASSKPTGGASADTQYF. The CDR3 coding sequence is TGTGCCAGCAGCAAGCCGACAGGGGGCGCTTCTGCAGATACGCAGTATTTT.

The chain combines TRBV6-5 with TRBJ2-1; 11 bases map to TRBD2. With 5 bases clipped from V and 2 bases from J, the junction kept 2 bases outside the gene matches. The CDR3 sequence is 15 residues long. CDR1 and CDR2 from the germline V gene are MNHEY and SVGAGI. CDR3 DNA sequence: TGTGCCAGCAGTATTAGCGGGGGGGCCTACAATGAGCAGTTCTTC. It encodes CASSISGGAYNEQFF.

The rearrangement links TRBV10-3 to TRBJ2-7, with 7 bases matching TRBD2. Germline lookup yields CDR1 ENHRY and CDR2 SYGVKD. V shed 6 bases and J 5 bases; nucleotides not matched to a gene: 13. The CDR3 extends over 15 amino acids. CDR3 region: CAISMGGSAGDEQYF. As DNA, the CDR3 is TGTGCCATCAGCATGGGGGGGAGCGCGGGAGACGAGCAGTACTTC.

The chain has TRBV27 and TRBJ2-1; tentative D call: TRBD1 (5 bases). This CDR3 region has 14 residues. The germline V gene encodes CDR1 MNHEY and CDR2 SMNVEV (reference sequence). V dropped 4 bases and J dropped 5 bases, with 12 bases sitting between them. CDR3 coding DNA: TGTGCCAGCAGTTGGCGACAGAGAAACAATGAGCAGTTCTTC. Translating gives CASSWRQRNNEQFF.

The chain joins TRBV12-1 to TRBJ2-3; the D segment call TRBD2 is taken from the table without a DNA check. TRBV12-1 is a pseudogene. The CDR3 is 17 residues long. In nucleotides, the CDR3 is TGTGCCAGCAGCTTAGGGCGGCTAGCGGGGGGTGCAGATACGCAGTATTTT. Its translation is CASSLGRLAGGADTQYF.

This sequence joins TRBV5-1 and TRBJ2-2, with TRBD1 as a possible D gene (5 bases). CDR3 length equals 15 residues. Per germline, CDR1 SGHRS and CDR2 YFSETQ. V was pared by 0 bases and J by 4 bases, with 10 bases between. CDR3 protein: CASSLDRTSTGELFF. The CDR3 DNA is TGCGCCAGCAGCTTGGACAGGACGAGCACCGGGGAGCTGTTTTTT.

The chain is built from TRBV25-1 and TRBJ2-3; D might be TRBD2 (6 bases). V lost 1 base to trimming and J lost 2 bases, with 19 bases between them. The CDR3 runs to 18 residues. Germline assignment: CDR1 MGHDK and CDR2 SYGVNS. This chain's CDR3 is CASSELGDWGSLTDTQYF. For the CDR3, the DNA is TGTGCCAGCAGTGAATTAGGGGACTGGGGGTCTCTCACAGATACGCAGTATTTT. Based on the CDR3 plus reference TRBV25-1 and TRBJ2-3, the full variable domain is EADIYQTPRYLVIGTGKKITLECSQTMGHDKMYWYQQDPGMELHLIHYSYGVNSTEKGDLSSESTVSRIRTEHFPLTLESARPSHTSQYLCASSELGDWGSLTDTQYFGPGTRLTVL.

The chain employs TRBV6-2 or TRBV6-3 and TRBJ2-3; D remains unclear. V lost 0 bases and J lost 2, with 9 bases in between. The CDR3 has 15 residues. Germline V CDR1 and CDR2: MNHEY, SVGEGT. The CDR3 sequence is CASSYSHDSTDTQYF. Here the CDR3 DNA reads TGTGCCAGCAGTTACTCGCACGACTCCACAGATACGCAGTATTTT.

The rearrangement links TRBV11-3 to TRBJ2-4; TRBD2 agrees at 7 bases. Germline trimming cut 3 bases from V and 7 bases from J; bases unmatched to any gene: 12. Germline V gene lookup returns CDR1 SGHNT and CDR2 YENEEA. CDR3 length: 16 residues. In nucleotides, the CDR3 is TGTGCCAGCAGCTTGTCGGGGGGAGTTCTCATGAACATTCAGTACTTC. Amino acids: CASSLSGGVLMNIQYF.

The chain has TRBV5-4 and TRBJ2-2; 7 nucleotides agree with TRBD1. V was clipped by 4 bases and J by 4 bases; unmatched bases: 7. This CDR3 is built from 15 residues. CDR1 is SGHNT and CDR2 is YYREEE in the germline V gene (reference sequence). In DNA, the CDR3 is TGTGCCAGCAGCACCGGGACAGTTCCCACCGGGGAGCTGTTTTTT. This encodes CASSTGTVPTGELFF. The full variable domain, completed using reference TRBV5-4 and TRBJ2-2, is ETGVTQSPTHLIKTRGQQVTLRCSSQSGHNTVSWYQQALGQGPQFIFQYYREEENGRGNFPPRFSGLQFPNYSSELNVNALELDDSALYLCASSTGTVPTGELFFGEGSRLTVL.

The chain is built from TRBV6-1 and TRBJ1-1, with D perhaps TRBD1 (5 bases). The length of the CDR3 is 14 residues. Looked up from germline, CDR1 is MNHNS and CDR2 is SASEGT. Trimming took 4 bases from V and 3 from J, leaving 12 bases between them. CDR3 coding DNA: TGTGCCAGCAGTGTAGCAGGAGGGGACACTGAAGCTTTCTTT. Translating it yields CASSVAGGDTEAFF.

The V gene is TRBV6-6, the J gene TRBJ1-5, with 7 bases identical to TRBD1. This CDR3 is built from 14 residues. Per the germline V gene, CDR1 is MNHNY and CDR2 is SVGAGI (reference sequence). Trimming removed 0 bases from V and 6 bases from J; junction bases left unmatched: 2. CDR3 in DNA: TGTGCCAGCAGTTACTCTCAGGGGGTTCAGCCCCAGCATTTT. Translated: CASSYSQGVQPQHF.